This TCR beta chain was found in a study of Ad26.COV2.S vaccination and SARS-CoV-2 variants. Overall study results and limits: The TCR breadth and depth analyses may have produced an underestimate of total T cell responses. People given the vaccine had a wider spike-specific TCR breadth than placebo recipients did. Reportedly, after vaccination the spike-specific CD8+ and CD4+ T cell responses displayed substantial breadth. Breadth measured for non-spike TCRs was similar across vaccine and placebo recipients.

TCRdb's table, derived via immunoSEQ multiplex PCR, lists solely in-frame clones and lacks some. The profile shows 180,000 or so clones, roughly 89% of them singletons. V lost 3 bases, J lost 0 bases, and 12 bases lay in between. Per the germline V gene, CDR1 is LGHNA and CDR2 is YNFKEQ. CDR3 length: 16 residues. Points on this clone: Its antigen is undetermined.

The rearrangement links TRBV4-2 to TRBJ1-3; no definite D call. Sequencing was performed on peripheral blood, taken after recovery from COVID-19. This TCR came from a human donor who had recovered from COVID-19. The CDR3, as DNA: TGTGCCAGCAGCCAGATGCCAGAGGGCTCTGGAAACACCATATATTTT. Translated: CASSQMPEGSGNTIYF.